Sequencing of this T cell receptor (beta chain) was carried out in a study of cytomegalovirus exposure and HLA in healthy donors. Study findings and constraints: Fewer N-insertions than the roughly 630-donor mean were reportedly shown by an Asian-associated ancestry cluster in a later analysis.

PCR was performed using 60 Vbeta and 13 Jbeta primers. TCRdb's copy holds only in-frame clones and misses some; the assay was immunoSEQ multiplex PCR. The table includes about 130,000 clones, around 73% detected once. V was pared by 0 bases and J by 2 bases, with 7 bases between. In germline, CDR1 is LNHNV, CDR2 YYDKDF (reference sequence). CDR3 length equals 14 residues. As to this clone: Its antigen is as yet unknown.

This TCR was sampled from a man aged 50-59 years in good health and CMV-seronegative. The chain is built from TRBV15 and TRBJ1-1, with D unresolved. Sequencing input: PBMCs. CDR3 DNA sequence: TGTGCCACCAGCAGAGACCCCTCTAACACTGAAGCTTTCTTT. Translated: CATSRDPSNTEAFF.